What follows is one T cell receptor (beta chain) and its context. This sample stems from a study of T cell responses to AZD1222 COVID-19 vaccine. The CDR3 runs 15 residues. J lost 4 bases, V lost 4 bases, and 8 bases had no gene match. Looked up from germline, CDR1 is SGDLS and CDR2 is YYNGEE. Produced via immunoSEQ multiplex PCR; TCRdb's table is partial and in-frame only. The repertoire has roughly 160,000 clones, just under 95% of them found once; the top ten carry more than 0.8%. The clonotype originates from an adult in good health. The genes are TRBV9 and TRBJ2-7; 10 nucleotides match TRBD1. Sequenced here: peripheral blood, sampled on day 0 of AZD1222 vaccination. CDR3 DNA sequence: TGTGCCAGCAGCCCGAGGTCGGGACAGGGGTACGAGCAGTACTTC. Its translation is CASSPRSGQGYEQYF.